Each of the 8 T cell receptor beta chains below was sequenced from the same sample in a study of control samples from healthy donors and cancer patients. The table came from immunoSEQ multiplex PCR; TCRdb's copy has only in-frame clones and leaves some out. The sample includes some 200,000 clones, roughly 94% of them seen just once. Sequencing input: blood. Receptors originate from a man aged 50 or older in good health.

The chain's CDR3 is CATQYRGTDAAKNIQYF. In DNA, the CDR3 is TGTGCCACCCAATACCGAGGGACAGACGCAGCCAAAAACATTCAGTACTTC. The V gene is TRBV19, the J gene TRBJ2-4, with 7 nucleotides matching TRBD1. V lost 10 bases to trimming and J lost 0 bases; unmatched junction nucleotides: 15. The CDR3 contains 17 residues. The germline CDR1 and CDR2 sequences are LNHDA and SQIVND (reference sequence). Variable domain in full (rest from reference TRBV19 and TRBJ2-4): DGGITQSPKYLFRKEGQNVTLSCEQNLNHDAMYWYRQDPGQGLRLIYYSQIVNDFQKGDIAEGYSVSREKKESFPLTVTSAQKNPTAFYLCATQYRGTDAAKNIQYFGAGTRLSVL.

CDR3 sequence reads: CASSFGTTLSYEQYF. DNA of the CDR3: TGTGCCAGCAGCTTCGGGACTACCCTCTCCTACGAGCAGTACTTC. J is TRBJ2-7 and V is TRBV5-4; 7 bases fit TRBD2. V was clipped by 2 bases and J by 0 bases; unmatched bases: 5. The germline gives CDR1 SGHNT, CDR2 YYREEE (reference sequence). CDR3 length equals 15 residues.

The rearrangement links TRBV14 to TRBJ2-2; no clear D gene. CDR1 and CDR2 (germline): SGHDN, FVKESK. The CDR3 contains 16 residues. V was pared by 0 bases and J by 2 bases, with 10 bases between. Here the CDR3 reads CASSQERVRNTGELFF. CDR3 bases: TGTGCCAGCAGCCAAGAAAGGGTCAGAAACACCGGGGAGCTGTTTTTT.

The genes are TRBV3-1 (or the pseudogene TRBV3-2) and TRBJ1-2; TRBD1 might be the D (6 bases). The CDR3 has 13 residues. The V end was cut by 5 bases, the J end by 4 bases, with 11 bases between. Germline assignment: CDR1 LGHDT and CDR2 YNNKEL (reference sequence). CDR3 in DNA: TGTGCCAGCAGCAAGGGGGGAGGCTATGGCTACACCTTC. This codes for CASSKGGGYGYTF.

This rearrangement joins TRBV5-1 to TRBJ1-2; TRBD1 agrees at 11 bases. Trimming cost V 0 bases and J 8 bases; bases outside gene matches: 3. Germline assignment: CDR1 SGHRS and CDR2 YFSETQ. This CDR3 region has 14 residues. The CDR3, as DNA: TGCGCCAGCAGCTTGGAAGGGACAGGGGGAGGCTACACCTTC. It yields the protein CASSLEGTGGGYTF. The full variable domain, in which reference TRBV5-1 and TRBJ1-2 provide the parts outside the CDR3, is KAGVTQTPRYLIKTRGQQVTLSCSPISGHRSVSWYQQTPGQGLQFLFEYFSETQRNKGNFPGRFSGRQFSNSRSEMNVSTLELGDSALYLCASSLEGTGGGYTFGSGTRLTVV.

The chain has TRBV5-6 and TRBJ2-3, with D unresolved. The CDR3 runs 14 residues. The V end lost 4 bases, the J end lost 5 bases, and 14 bases lay between the germline ends. Germline V gives CDR1 SGHDT, CDR2 YYEEEE. This CDR3 reads CASSRSLGEDTQYF. The DNA for the CDR3 is TGTGCCAGCAGCCGTTCCCTAGGAGAAGATACGCAGTATTTT.

In its sample, this clone was seen once. The chain employs TRBV5-4 and TRBJ2-7; weak D call: TRBD1 (6 bases). Germline CDR1 and CDR2: SGHNT and YYREEE (reference sequence). There are 12 residues in the CDR3. CDR3 coding DNA: TGTGCCAGCAGCAACCCCGGGACAAGCACCTTAGTC. The encoded protein is CASSNPGTSTLV.

The chain uses TRBV6-2 or TRBV6-3 and TRBJ2-7; D remains ambiguous. Germline loops: CDR1 MNHEY, CDR2 SVGEGT. V shed 0 bases and J shed 4 bases, with 7 bases lying between them. The CDR3 covers 13 residues. The CDR3, as DNA: TGTGCCAGCAGTTACTCGCCTTCATACGAGCAGTACTTC. It yields the protein CASSYSPSYEQYF.